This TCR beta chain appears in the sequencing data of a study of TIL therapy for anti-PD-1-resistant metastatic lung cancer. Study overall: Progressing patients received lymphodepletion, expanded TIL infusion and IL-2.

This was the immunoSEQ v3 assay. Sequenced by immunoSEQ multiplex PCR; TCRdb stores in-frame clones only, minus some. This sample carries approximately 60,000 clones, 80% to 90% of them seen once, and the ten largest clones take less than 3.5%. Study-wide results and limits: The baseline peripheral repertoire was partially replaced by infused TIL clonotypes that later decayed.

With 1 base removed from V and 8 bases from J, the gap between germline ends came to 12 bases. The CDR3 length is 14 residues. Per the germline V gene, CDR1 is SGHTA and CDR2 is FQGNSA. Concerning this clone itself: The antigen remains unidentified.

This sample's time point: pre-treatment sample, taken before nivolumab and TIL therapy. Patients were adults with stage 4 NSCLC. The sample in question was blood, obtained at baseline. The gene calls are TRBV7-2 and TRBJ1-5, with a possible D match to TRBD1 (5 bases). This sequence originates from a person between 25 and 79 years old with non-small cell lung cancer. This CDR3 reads CASSLVRGQEPQHF. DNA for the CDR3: TGTGCCAGCAGCTTAGTGAGGGGTCAGGAGCCCCAGCATTTT.